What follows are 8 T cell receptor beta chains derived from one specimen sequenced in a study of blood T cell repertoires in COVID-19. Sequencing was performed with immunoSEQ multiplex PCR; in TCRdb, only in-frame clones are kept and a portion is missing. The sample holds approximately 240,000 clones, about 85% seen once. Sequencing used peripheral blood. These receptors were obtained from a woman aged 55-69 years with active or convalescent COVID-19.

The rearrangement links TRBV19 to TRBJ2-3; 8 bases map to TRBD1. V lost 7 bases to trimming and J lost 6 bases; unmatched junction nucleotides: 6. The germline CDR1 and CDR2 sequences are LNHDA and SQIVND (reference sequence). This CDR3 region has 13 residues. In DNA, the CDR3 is TGTGCCAGTACCCAGGGGGCGGCCGATACGCAGTATTTT. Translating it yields CASTQGAADTQYF. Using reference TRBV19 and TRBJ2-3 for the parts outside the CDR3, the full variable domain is DGGITQSPKYLFRKEGQNVTLSCEQNLNHDAMYWYRQDPGQGLRLIYYSQIVNDFQKGDIAEGYSVSREKKESFPLTVTSAQKNPTAFYLCASTQGAADTQYFGPGTRLTVL.

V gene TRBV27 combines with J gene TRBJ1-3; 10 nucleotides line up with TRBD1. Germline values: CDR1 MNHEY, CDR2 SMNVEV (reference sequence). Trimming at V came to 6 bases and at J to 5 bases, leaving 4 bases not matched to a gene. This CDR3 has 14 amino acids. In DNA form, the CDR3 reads TGTGCCAGCAGAGACAGGGGGCAGAGAAACACCATATATTTT. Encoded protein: CASRDRGQRNTIYF.

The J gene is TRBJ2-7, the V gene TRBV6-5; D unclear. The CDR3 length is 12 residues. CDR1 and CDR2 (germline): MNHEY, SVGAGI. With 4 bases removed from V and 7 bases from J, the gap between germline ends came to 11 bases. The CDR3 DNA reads TGTGCCAGCAGTTCGGGTCTTGGAGAGCAGTACTTC. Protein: CASSSGLGEQYF.

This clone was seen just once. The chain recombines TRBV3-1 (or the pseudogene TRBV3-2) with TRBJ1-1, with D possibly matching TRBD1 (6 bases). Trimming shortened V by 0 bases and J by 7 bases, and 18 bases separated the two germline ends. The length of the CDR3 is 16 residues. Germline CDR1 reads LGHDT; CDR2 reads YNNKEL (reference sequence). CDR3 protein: CASSQDAWWGLGEAFF. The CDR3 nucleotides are TGTGCCAGCAGCCAAGATGCCTGGTGGGGGCTGGGTGAAGCTTTCTTT.

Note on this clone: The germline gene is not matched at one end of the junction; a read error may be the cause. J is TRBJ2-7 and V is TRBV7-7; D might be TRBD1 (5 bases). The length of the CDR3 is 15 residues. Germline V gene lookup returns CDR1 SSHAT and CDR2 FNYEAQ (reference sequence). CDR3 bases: TGTGCTAGCAGCGTAGACACAGGCCCCTCCTACGAGCAGTACTTC. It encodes CASSVDTGPSYEQYF.

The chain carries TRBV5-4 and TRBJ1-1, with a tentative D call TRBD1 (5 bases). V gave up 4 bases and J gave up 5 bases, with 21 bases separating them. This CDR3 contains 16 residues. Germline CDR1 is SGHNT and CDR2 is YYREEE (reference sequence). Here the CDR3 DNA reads TGTGCCAGCAGCCCATCTAGTCGGGGCGGGAATACTGAAGCTTTCTTT. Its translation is CASSPSSRGGNTEAFF.

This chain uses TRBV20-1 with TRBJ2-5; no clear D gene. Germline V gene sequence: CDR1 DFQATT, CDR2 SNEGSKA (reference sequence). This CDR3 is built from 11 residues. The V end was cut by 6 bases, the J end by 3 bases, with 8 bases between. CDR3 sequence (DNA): TGCAGTGCCACGGCGGAAGAGACCCAGTACTTC. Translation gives CSATAEETQYF.

Here the CDR3 reads CASSIRVDQPQHF. For the CDR3, the DNA is TGTGCCAGTAGTATCCGCGTGGATCAGCCCCAGCATTTT. J is TRBJ1-5 and V is TRBV19; D call uncertain. CDR1 is LNHDA, CDR2 SQIVND, per germline (reference sequence). The CDR3 covers 13 residues. Trimming pared 3 bases from V and 5 bases from J, leaving 8 bases between.